One sample yielded the 13 T cell receptor beta chains listed below, sequenced in a study of neoadjuvant anti-PD-1 for oral cavity cancer. The time point was: after neoadjuvant nivolumab, at surgical resection. The data were produced by immunoSEQ multiplex PCR, yet TCRdb's version contains in-frame clones alone and is incomplete. There are over 65,000 clones in the sample; around 85% occur only once, and less than 3% lies in the top ten. Sequencing used PBMCs, obtained after nivolumab (anti-PD-1) treatment. The origin of the receptors is a person aged 35-80 years with oral cavity squamous cell carcinoma.

The chain links TRBV7-9 to TRBJ1-1; D is ambiguous. The CDR3 is 13 amino acids. Trimming took 5 bases from V and 4 from J, leaving 11 bases between them. Germline CDR1 SEHNR, CDR2 FQNEAQ (reference sequence). CDR3 DNA: TGTGCCAGCAGCGTATCCGGGCGCACTGAAGCTTTCTTT. This encodes CASSVSGRTEAFF. The full variable domain, rest sourced from reference TRBV7-9 and TRBJ1-1, is DTGVSQNPRHKITKRGQNVTFRCDPISEHNRLYWYRQTLGQGPEFLTYFQNEAQLEKSRLLSDRFSAERPKGSFSTLEIQRTEQGDSAMYLCASSVSGRTEAFFGQGTRLTVV.

This clone was recorded once. V and J are TRBV29-1 and TRBJ1-4, with D possibly TRBD1 on 6 matching bases. Deletions cut 6 bases from V and 1 base from J, with 6 bases between. The germline CDR1 and CDR2 sequences are SQVTM and ANQGSEA. The CDR3 consists of 12 residues. CDR3 DNA: TGCAGCGTCAGGGGAACTAATGAAAAACTGTTTTTT. Amino acid sequence: CSVRGTNEKLFF.

The J gene is TRBJ2-1, the V gene TRBV6-6, with 9 bases identical to TRBD2. The CDR3 length is 15 residues. Germline lookup yields CDR1 MNHNY and CDR2 SVGAGI (reference sequence). V lost 6 bases to trimming and J lost 1 base; unmatched junction nucleotides: 4. DNA for the CDR3: TGTGCCAGCAGGAGTAGCGGGAGTTCCTACAATGAGCAGTTCTTC. It translates to CASRSSGSSYNEQFF.

The chain links TRBV11-2 to TRBJ1-3, with unresolved D. Germline lookup yields CDR1 SGHAT and CDR2 FQNNGV. V shed 5 bases and J shed 0 bases, with 11 bases lying between them. CDR3 length: 15 residues. The CDR3 region has the DNA TGTGCCAGCAGCCCCTTTATCTTCTCTGGAAACACCATATATTTT. Amino acids: CASSPFIFSGNTIYF.

V is TRBV5-1 and J is TRBJ1-2, with 11 bases lining up with TRBD1. J lost 8 bases, V lost 0 bases, and 6 bases had no gene match. The CDR3 is 15 amino acids. Germline V gene data show CDR1 as SGHRS and CDR2 as YFSETQ. CDR3 region: CASSLGTGGPLGYTF. The CDR3 region has the DNA TGCGCCAGCAGCTTGGGGACAGGGGGCCCTTTGGGCTACACCTTC.

The chain employs TRBV4-1 and TRBJ2-3, with a possible D match to TRBD1 (5 bases). CDR1 is MGHRA, CDR2 YSYEKL, per germline. The ends were cut back, 6 bases at V and 4 bases at J, with 17 bases in the middle. The CDR3 is 15 amino acids. Here the CDR3 reads CASSAGAGPPDTQYF. CDR3 bases: TGCGCCAGCAGTGCCGGTGCAGGGCCCCCAGATACGCAGTATTTT.

The rearrangement links TRBV9 to TRBJ1-1, with D tentatively TRBD1 (6 bases). Germline CDR1 and CDR2: SGDLS and YYNGEE. The CDR3 runs 15 residues. V lost 1 base to trimming and J lost 1 base, with 11 bases between them. DNA for the CDR3: TGTGCCAGCAGCGTATCAGGGGCCTCGAACACTGAAGCTTTCTTT. Amino acids: CASSVSGASNTEAFF.

This chain links TRBV5-4 with TRBJ2-7; D uncertain. The CDR3 runs to 15 residues. With 4 bases removed from V and 3 bases from J, the gap between germline ends came to 17 bases. Germline-derived CDR1 and CDR2 are SGHNT and YYREEE (reference sequence). The CDR3 DNA sequence: TGTGCCAGCAGCCCCCGGGCCGCTGGAGTCTACGAGCAGTACTTC. This codes for CASSPRAAGVYEQYF.

This clone was picked up a small number of times. The chain carries TRBV28 and TRBJ1-5; possible D gene TRBD1, 5 bases. There are 17 residues in the CDR3. V lost 3 bases to trimming and J lost 7 bases, with 22 bases between them. The germline CDR1 and CDR2 sequences are MDHEN and SYDVKM. The CDR3 sequence: CASSLSRWGNDRQPQHF. As DNA, the CDR3 is TGTGCCAGCAGTTTGAGTCGGTGGGGAAACGACAGACAGCCCCAGCATTTT.

The chain combines TRBV19 with TRBJ1-2; weak D call: TRBD1 (5 bases). This CDR3 has 16 amino acids. V dropped 2 bases and J dropped 2 bases, with 15 bases sitting between them. The germline gives CDR1 LNHDA, CDR2 SQIVND (reference sequence). The CDR3 spells CASSIPPGTVNYGYTF. The DNA for the CDR3 is TGTGCCAGTAGTATACCTCCAGGGACCGTGAACTATGGCTACACCTTC.

The rearrangement links TRBV11-2 to TRBJ2-1; 9 bases are a match to TRBD2. CDR1 and CDR2 (germline): SGHAT, FQNNGV. This CDR3 is built from 15 residues. V dropped 5 bases and J dropped 8; count of bases not matched to a gene: 10. The CDR3 spells CASSAHPGLADEQFF. Written as DNA, the CDR3 is TGTGCCAGCAGCGCCCACCCGGGACTAGCCGATGAGCAGTTCTTC.

The chain carries TRBV5-8 and TRBJ1-2; no clear D gene. Trimming pared 3 bases from V and 2 bases from J, leaving 14 bases between. Germline loops: CDR1 SGHTS, CDR2 YDEGEE. The CDR3 loop spans 15 amino acids. CDR3 amino acids: CASSSGLLLNYGYTF. In DNA form, the CDR3 reads TGTGCCAGCAGCTCGGGCCTACTCCTAAACTATGGCTACACCTTC.

This chain links TRBV6-1 with TRBJ1-5; D is possibly TRBD1 (5 bases). Trimming took 7 bases from V and 2 from J, leaving 12 bases between them. The CDR3 loop spans 14 amino acids. The V gene's germline CDR1 is MNHNS and CDR2 SASEGT. The CDR3 loop reads CASTGIWGNQPQHF. DNA for the CDR3: TGTGCCAGCACAGGGATTTGGGGCAATCAGCCCCAGCATTTT.